This T cell receptor beta chain was observed in a study of Graves' ophthalmopathy and Graves' hyperthyroidism. Amplification of the TCR beta CDR3 regions used RNA transcripts (as template). RT-PCR with HTBI primers came first, then second-round multiplex PCR. A single record per CDR3 protein comes from TCRdb applying MiXCR to the multiplex PCR reads. This sample has under 250,000 distinct CDR3 sequences, with roughly 21% found just once. Enrollment excluded any patients with other autoimmune diseases, uncontrolled infections, pregnancy or lactation. Sequenced material: peripheral blood. This TCR derives from a woman between 45 and 65 years old with Graves' ophthalmopathy.

CDR3 sequence: CASKNSGTGGNQPQHF. Here the CDR3 DNA reads TGTGCCAGCAAAAACTCCGGGACAGGGGGCAATCAGCCCCAGCATTTT. This chain uses TRBV28 with TRBJ1-5; 10 bases line up with TRBD1. Unmatched junction bases numbered 8, after V lost 7 bases and J lost 2 bases. Germline loops: CDR1 MDHEN, CDR2 SYDVKM. The CDR3 runs 16 residues.